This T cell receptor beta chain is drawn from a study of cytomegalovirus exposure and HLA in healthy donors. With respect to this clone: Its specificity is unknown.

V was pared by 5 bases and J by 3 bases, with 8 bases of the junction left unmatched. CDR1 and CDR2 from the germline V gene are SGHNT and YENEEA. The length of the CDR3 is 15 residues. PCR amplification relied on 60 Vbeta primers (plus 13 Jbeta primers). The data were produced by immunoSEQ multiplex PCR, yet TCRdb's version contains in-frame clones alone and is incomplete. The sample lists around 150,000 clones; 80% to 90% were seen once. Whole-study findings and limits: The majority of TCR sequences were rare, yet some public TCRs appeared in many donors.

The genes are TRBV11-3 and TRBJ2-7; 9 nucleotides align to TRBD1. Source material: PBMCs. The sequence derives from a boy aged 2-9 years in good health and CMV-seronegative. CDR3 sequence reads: CASSVQGAPSYEQYF. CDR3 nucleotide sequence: TGTGCCAGCAGCGTACAGGGGGCGCCTAGCTACGAGCAGTACTTC.